Below are 13 T cell receptor beta chains sequenced from a single sample in a study of PD-L1 blockade in urothelial cancer. Regarding time point: peripheral blood 6 weeks after treatment start. The protocol was immunoSEQ multiplex PCR, while the TCRdb copy is restricted to in-frame clones and leaves out a portion. The sample holds 100,000 to 150,000 clones; about 82% are singletons and the top ten take 2.4%. Sequenced here: PBMCs, sampled around atezolizumab (anti-PD-L1) treatment. The source is a man aged 45 to 65 with urothelial cancer.

This sequence joins TRBV9 and TRBJ2-5; D perhaps matches TRBD2 (6 bases). Trimming cost V 0 bases and J 5 bases, with 23 bases left between them. CDR1 and CDR2 from the germline V gene are SGDLS and YYNGEE. The CDR3 runs 18 residues. CDR3 residues: CASSVGTGGTPVMETQYF. CDR3 DNA: TGTGCCAGCAGCGTAGGTACGGGCGGGACTCCGGTGATGGAGACCCAGTACTTC. The full variable domain, with the rest looked up from reference TRBV9 and TRBJ2-5, is DSGVTQTPKHLITATGQRVTLRCSPRSGDLSVYWYQQSLDQGLQFLIQYYNGEERAKGNILERFSAQQFPDLHSELNLSSLELGDSALYFCASSVGTGGTPVMETQYFGPGTRLLVL.

This clone was seen more than once but under ten times. The chain is built from TRBV7-6 and TRBJ2-2, with 8 bases matching TRBD1. Germline V CDR1 and CDR2: SGHVS, FNYEAQ. The CDR3 contains 14 residues. Germline trimming cut 5 bases from V and 5 bases from J; bases unmatched to any gene: 4. The chain's CDR3 is CASSPWTGTGELFF. CDR3 bases: TGTGCCAGCAGCCCATGGACAGGGACCGGGGAGCTGTTTTTT.

This chain connects TRBV5-1 to TRBJ1-1; 7 bases map to TRBD1. The V gene's germline CDR1 is SGHRS and CDR2 YFSETQ. J was trimmed by 3 bases and V by 3 bases; bases with no gene match: 14. The CDR3 has 17 residues. CDR3 region: CASSSPPGQIRDTEAFF. The CDR3 coding sequence is TGCGCCAGCAGCTCGCCGCCGGGACAGATCAGGGACACTGAAGCTTTCTTT.

The chain joins TRBV6-1 to TRBJ2-3; D unresolved. This CDR3 comprises 12 residues. Germline V gives CDR1 MNHNS, CDR2 SASEGT. V lost 6 bases and J lost 8, with 12 bases in between. The CDR3 DNA is TGTGCCAGCAGGTCCCCGGGTGGTACGCAGTATTTT. This encodes CASRSPGGTQYF.

Note on this clone: Additional DNA sequences in this sample encode the identical CDR3. The chain couples TRBV19 to TRBJ1-2; 7 bases align to TRBD1. The CDR3 loop spans 12 amino acids. CDR1 and CDR2 (germline): LNHDA, SQIVND (reference sequence). Unmatched junction bases numbered 5, after V lost 8 bases and J lost 5 bases. The CDR3 reads CASSTGEYGYTF. CDR3 bases: TGTGCCAGTTCCACAGGGGAGTATGGCTACACCTTC.

This sequence joins TRBV7-9 and TRBJ2-2, with TRBD2 matching 10 bases. This CDR3 has 17 amino acids. J lost 2 bases, V lost 8 bases, and 11 bases had no gene match. Germline loops: CDR1 SEHNR, CDR2 FQNEAQ (reference sequence). CDR3 nucleotides: TGTGCCAGCGACTCCACTTTAGCGGGAGGAAACACCGGGGAGCTGTTTTTT. As protein: CASDSTLAGGNTGELFF.

V usage is TRBV11-2 and J usage is TRBJ1-3; 11 bases are a match to TRBD1. In germline, CDR1 is SGHAT, CDR2 FQNNGV. V lost 3 bases and J lost 0; bases outside the gene matches: 4. The length of the CDR3 is 17 residues. CDR3 sequence: CASSLDRGQISGNTIYF. In DNA form, the CDR3 reads TGTGCCAGCAGCTTGGACAGGGGGCAAATCTCTGGAAACACCATATATTTT.

Only one count was recorded for this clone. The chain couples TRBV11-3 to TRBJ2-1; 11 positions agree with TRBD2. J was trimmed by 8 bases and V by 5 bases; bases with no gene match: 14. Germline V CDR1 and CDR2: SGHNT, YENEEA. The CDR3 loop spans 17 amino acids. CDR3 in amino acids: CASSTTSGRVSIHEQFF. In DNA, the CDR3 is TGTGCCAGCAGCACCACTAGCGGGAGAGTTTCTATCCATGAGCAGTTCTTC.

V is TRBV28 and J is TRBJ2-1; TRBD2 aligns across 10 bases. The CDR3 covers 21 residues. The V gene end was trimmed by 5 bases and the J gene end by 0 bases; junction bases not matched to a gene: 19. Germline CDR1 and CDR2: MDHEN and SYDVKM. CDR3 in amino acids: CASSPLLWVAGGRSSYNEQFF. CDR3 DNA sequence: TGTGCCAGCAGTCCACTCCTCTGGGTAGCGGGAGGTAGGAGCTCCTACAATGAGCAGTTCTTC. The full variable domain, with the rest looked up from reference TRBV28 and TRBJ2-1, is DVKVTQSSRYLVKRTGEKVFLECVQDMDHENMFWYRQDPGLGLRLIYFSYDVKMKEKGDIPEGYSVSREKKERFSLILESASTNQTSMYLCASSPLLWVAGGRSSYNEQFFGPGTRLTVL.

V and J are TRBV7-9 and TRBJ2-1; D is unresolved. V lost 0 bases and J lost 4, with 13 bases in between. The CDR3 sequence is 16 residues long. Germline V lookup: CDR1 SEHNR, CDR2 FQNEAQ (reference sequence). CDR3 amino acids: CASSLAALMTYNEQFF. DNA for the CDR3: TGTGCCAGCAGCTTAGCAGCTCTCATGACTTACAATGAGCAGTTCTTC.

The rearrangement joins TRBV27 to TRBJ2-3; D might be TRBD2 (5 bases). This CDR3 region has 14 residues. The germline CDR1 and CDR2 sequences are MNHEY and SMNVEV (reference sequence). V was trimmed by 6 bases and J by 1 base, leaving 11 bases between them. The CDR3 DNA sequence: TGTGCCAGCAGGAGAGTGGGAGGCACAGATACGCAGTATTTT. Its translation: CASRRVGGTDTQYF.

The chain links TRBV19 to TRBJ1-5, with unresolved D. The V and J ends lost 5 bases and 6 bases respectively, with 14 bases between them. Germline V CDR1 and CDR2: LNHDA, SQIVND (reference sequence). The length of the CDR3 is 14 residues. The CDR3 reads CASSPAALIQPQHF. The DNA for the CDR3 is TGTGCCAGTAGTCCCGCGGCGTTAATTCAGCCCCAGCATTTT. The whole variable domain, filled in from reference TRBV19 and TRBJ1-5, reads DGGITQSPKYLFRKEGQNVTLSCEQNLNHDAMYWYRQDPGQGLRLIYYSQIVNDFQKGDIAEGYSVSREKKESFPLTVTSAQKNPTAFYLCASSPAALIQPQHFGDGTRLSIL.

The chain couples TRBV7-2 to TRBJ2-7, with TRBD1 matching over 8 bases. The V segment lost 6 bases and the J segment 6 bases; nucleotides outside the gene matches: 10. The germline gives CDR1 SGHTA, CDR2 FQGNSA. The CDR3 runs to 14 residues. The CDR3 loop is CASRPRDRNFEQYF. For the CDR3, the DNA is TGTGCCAGCAGACCCCGGGACAGGAACTTCGAGCAGTACTTC.